One and the same sample provided the 2 T cell receptor beta chains below, sequenced in a study of T cell repertoires in aging, cancer and after chemotherapy. TCR beta rearrangements were amplified from peripheral blood genomic DNA. A mixed TRB-A/B primer pool amplified rearranged TRB by multiplex touch-down PCR. Each CDR3 protein gets one entry after TCRdb re-called the multiplex PCR reads with MiXCR. Here the sample spans over a thousand distinct CDR3 sequences, less than 25% being singletons. The sequencing input was blood. All receptors derive from a human donor with a solid tumor.

Relative to its sample, this clonotype is medium-sized. The gene calls are TRBV10-3 and TRBJ2-1; no clear D. CDR1 is ENHRY and CDR2 is SYGVKD in the germline V gene. This CDR3 is built from 13 residues. The V end lost 3 bases, the J end lost 6 bases, and 9 bases lay between the germline ends. CDR3 DNA: TGTGCCATCAGTGACAGTCCCGGCAATGAGCAGTTCTTC. This codes for CAISDSPGNEQFF.

This clonotype was seen only a few times. A much larger clone differs by one base, so this may be a read error. The CDR3 loop reads CASSSRISSYEQFF. The CDR3 bases are TGTGCCAGCAGCTCACGGATAAGCTCCTACGAGCAGTTCTTC. The rearrangement links TRBV7-6 to TRBJ2-1, with no clear D. The germline V gene has CDR1 SGHVS and CDR2 FNYEAQ. The ends were cut back, 4 bases at V and 10 bases at J, with 17 bases in the middle. The CDR3 consists of 14 residues.